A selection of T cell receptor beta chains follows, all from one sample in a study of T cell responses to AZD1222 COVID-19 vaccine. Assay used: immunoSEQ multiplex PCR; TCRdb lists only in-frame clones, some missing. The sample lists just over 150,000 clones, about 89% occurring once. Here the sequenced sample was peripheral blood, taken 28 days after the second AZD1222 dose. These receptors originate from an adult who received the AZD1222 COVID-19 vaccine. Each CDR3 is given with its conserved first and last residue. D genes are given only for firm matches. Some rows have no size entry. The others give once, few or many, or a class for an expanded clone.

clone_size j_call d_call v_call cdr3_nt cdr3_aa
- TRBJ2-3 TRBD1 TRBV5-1 TGCGCCAGCAGCTTGGCCCGGACAGGGGGCAGGGCAGATACGCAGTATTTT CASSLARTGGRADTQYF
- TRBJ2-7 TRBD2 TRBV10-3 TGTGCCATCAGTGCGGGGAGCGGGGGCACCTACGAGCAGTACTTC CAISAGSGGTYEQYF
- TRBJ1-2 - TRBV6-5 TGTGCCAGCAGTTCCCGCCAGGACTCGGGCTACACCTTC CASSSRQDSGYTF
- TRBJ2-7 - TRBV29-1 TGCAGCGTATACAGCGCGCTAAGCTCCTACGAGCAGTACTTC CSVYSALSSYEQYF
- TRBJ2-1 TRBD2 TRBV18 TGTGCCAGCTCACCAGGCGGGAGGCCTTCCTACAATGAGCAGTTCTTC CASSPGGRPSYNEQFF
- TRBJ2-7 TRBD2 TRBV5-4 TGTGCCAGCAGCCGGGGACTAGCGGGAGGGCAAAGCTACGAGCAGTACTTC CASSRGLAGGQSYEQYF
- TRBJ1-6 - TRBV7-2 TGTGCCAGCAGCGCGACTTCAGGGGAAACTTCACCCCTCCACTTT CASSATSGETSPLHF
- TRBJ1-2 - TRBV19 TGTGCCACCAAAGTCGGGGGCAACTATGGCTACACCTTC CATKVGGNYGYTF
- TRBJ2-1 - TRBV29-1 TGCAGCGTTGGGGTTGGGGATGAGCAGTTCTTC CSVGVGDEQFF
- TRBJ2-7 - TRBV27 TGTGCCAGCAGTTCTCCTGCTGGGGTCGGGTACGAGCAGTACTTC CASSSPAGVGYEQYF
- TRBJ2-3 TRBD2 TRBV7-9 TGTGCCAGCAGCCTAGGGAGTACTAGCGTCACAGATACGCAGTATTTT CASSLGSTSVTDTQYF
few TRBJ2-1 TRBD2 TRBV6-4 TGTGCCAGCAGTGAAGGGCTAGCGGAGGCCTTCTACAATGAGCAGTTCTTC CASSEGLAEAFYNEQFF
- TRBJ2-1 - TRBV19 TGTGCCAGTAGTGAAGTGAAATTGGGGAAGGACAATGAGCAGTTCTTC CASSEVKLGKDNEQFF
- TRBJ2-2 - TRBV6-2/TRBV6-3 TGTGCCAGCAGCAGACTCCTAAACACCGGGGAGCTGTTTTTT CASSRLLNTGELFF
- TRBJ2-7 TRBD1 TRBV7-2 TGTGCCAGCAGCTTTACGCCGGGACAGGGGAACGAGCAGTACTTC CASSFTPGQGNEQYF
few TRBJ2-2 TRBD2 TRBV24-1 TGTGCCACCAGTGATTTTGGGTACCGGGAGGACACCGGGGAGCTGTTTTTT CATSDFGYREDTGELFF
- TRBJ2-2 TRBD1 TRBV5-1 TGCGCCAGCAGCTTTGGAACAGGGGGTACCGGGGAGCTGTTTTTT CASSFGTGGTGELFF
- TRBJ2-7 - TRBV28 TGTGCCAGCAGTCGCCAGGGGGGCGCATCGTACGAGCAGTACTTC CASSRQGGASYEQYF
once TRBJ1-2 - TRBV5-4 TGTGCCAGCAGCTTAGGGAAGGGGGGCTACACCTTC CASSLGKGGYTF
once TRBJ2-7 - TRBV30 TGTGCCTGGACCCCGACACTGTCCTACGAGCAGTACTTC CAWTPTLSYEQYF
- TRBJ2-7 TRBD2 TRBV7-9 TGTGCCAGCAGCCCGGGACTAGGCTACGAGCAGTACTTC CASSPGLGYEQYF
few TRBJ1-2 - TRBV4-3 TGCGCCAGCAGACCCGGGACAAACACTAACTATGGCTACACCTTC CASRPGTNTNYGYTF
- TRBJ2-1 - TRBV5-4 TGTGCCAGCAGCTTGGCCTGGGGTGACGAGCAGTTCTTC CASSLAWGDEQFF
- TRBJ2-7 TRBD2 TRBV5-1 TGCGCCAGCAGCTTGTCCGGACTAGCGGGGAACTACGAGCAGTACTTC CASSLSGLAGNYEQYF
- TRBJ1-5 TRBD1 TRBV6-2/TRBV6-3 TGTGCCAGCACCCCGACCGGGACAGGGAAGCCTCAGCCCCAGCATTTT CASTPTGTGKPQPQHF
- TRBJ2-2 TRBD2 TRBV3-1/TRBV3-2 TGTGCCAGCAGGCGGACTAGCGGGAGGGGTATCGGGACCGGGGAGCTGTTTTTT CASRRTSGRGIGTGELFF
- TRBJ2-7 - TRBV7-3 TGTGCCAGCAGCTTAACGGGTCGGACAGAGCAGTACTTC CASSLTGRTEQYF
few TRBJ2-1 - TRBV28 TGTGCCAGCAGTGGTCTAAGAGGGCAAGGGCAGTTCTTC CASSGLRGQGQFF
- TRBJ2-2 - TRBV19 TGTGCCAGTAGTATTGGGAGCGGGGAGCTGTTTTTT CASSIGSGELFF
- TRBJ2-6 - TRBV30 TGTGCCTGGGGGACACCCCCCGTTAACAGGGCCAACGTCCTGACTTTC CAWGTPPVNRANVLTF
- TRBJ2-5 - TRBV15 TGTGCCACCAGCTACGGGCGTGGAGAGACCCAGTACTTC CATSYGRGETQYF
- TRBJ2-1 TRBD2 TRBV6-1 TGTGCCAGCAGTGAAGTATACCCGGGACTAGCGGGAGCTGGGGAGCAGTTCTTC CASSEVYPGLAGAGEQFF
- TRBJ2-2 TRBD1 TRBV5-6 TGTGCCAGCAGCTGGGACAGGGGGCGCCCCGGGGAGCTGTTTTTT CASSWDRGRPGELFF
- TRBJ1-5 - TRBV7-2 TGTGCCAGCAGCTTATCCACTGGGGGTCAGCCCCAGCATTTT CASSLSTGGQPQHF
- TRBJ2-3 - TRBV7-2 TGTGCCAGCAGCATAAAATTGGGGGCAGATACGCAGTATTTT CASSIKLGADTQYF
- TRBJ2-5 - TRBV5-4 TGTGCCAGCAGCCCAAGGGGCGGAGGAGGAGAGACCCAGTACTTC CASSPRGGGGETQYF
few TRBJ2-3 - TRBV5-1 TGCGCCAGCAGCTTTTCCACAGATACGCAGTATTTT CASSFSTDTQYF
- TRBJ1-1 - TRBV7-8 TGTGCCAGCAGCTCCAGGAACACTGAAGCTTTCTTT CASSSRNTEAFF
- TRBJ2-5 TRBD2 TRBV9 TGTGCCAGCAGCGTAGCTGGGGGAGGGCGGCACGAGACCCAGTACTTC CASSVAGGGRHETQYF